What follows is one T cell receptor beta chain and its context. The sample belongs to a study of memory CD4+ T cells and cytomegalovirus serostatus. Profiled with immunoSEQ multiplex PCR; TCRdb holds only in-frame clones, not every one. The table has 55,000 to 65,000 clones, roughly 77% seen once. The V end lost 0 bases, the J end lost 7 bases, and 9 bases lay between the germline ends. The length of the CDR3 is 13 residues. Germline CDR1 SEHNR, CDR2 FQNEAQ (reference sequence). Single viable CD3+CD4+CD8-CD45RO+ cells were sorted as the memory CD4+ T cells. Serostatus was set by detecting CMV pp150, pp28, p38, p52 IgG. Total CD4+ T cells were enriched by CD4 positive selection.

The sequencing sample was made of memory CD4+ T cells from blood. This TCR derives from an adult in good health and CMV-seronegative. The rearrangement joins TRBV7-9 to TRBJ1-2; D not certain. The CDR3 sequence: CASSLAAEGGYTF. For the CDR3, the DNA is TGTGCCAGCAGCTTAGCGGCAGAGGGTGGCTACACCTTC.